This T cell receptor beta chain was retrieved from a study of control samples from healthy donors and cancer patients. Per the germline V gene, CDR1 is LGHNT and CDR2 is FRNRAP. This CDR3 region has 15 residues. V lost 2 bases and J lost 4, with 9 bases in between. Only in-frame clones appear in the TCRdb table, and some are missing; sequencing was by immunoSEQ multiplex PCR. The data show around 200,000 clones, with approximately 95% seen just once and approximately 1.5% held by the top ten. The sequencing sample was made of blood. The chain carries TRBV12-5 and TRBJ1-6; D remains ambiguous. This TCR came from a man aged 18 to 30 in good health. For the CDR3, the DNA is TGTGCTAGTGGTTTGATAGGGCCGTATAATTCACCCCTCCACTTT. Amino acids: CASGLIGPYNSPLHF. The variable domain in full, with the rest retrieved from reference TRBV12-5 and TRBJ1-6, is DARVTQTPRHKVTEMGQEVTMRCQPILGHNTVFWYRQTMMQGLELLAYFRNRAPLDDSGMPKDRFSAEMPDATLATLKIQPSEPRDSAVYFCASGLIGPYNSPLHFGNGTRLTVT.